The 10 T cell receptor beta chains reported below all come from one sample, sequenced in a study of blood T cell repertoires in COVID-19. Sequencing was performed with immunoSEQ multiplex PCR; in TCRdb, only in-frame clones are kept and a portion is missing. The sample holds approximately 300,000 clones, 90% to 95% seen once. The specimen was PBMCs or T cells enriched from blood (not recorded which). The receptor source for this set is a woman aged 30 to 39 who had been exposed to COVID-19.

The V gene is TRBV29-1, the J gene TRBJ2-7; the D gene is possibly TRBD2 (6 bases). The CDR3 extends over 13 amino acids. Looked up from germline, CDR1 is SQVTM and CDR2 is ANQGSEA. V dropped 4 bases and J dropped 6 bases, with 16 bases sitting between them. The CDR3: CSVAILAPGEQYF. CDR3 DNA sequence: TGCAGCGTTGCGATACTAGCTCCGGGCGAGCAGTACTTC.

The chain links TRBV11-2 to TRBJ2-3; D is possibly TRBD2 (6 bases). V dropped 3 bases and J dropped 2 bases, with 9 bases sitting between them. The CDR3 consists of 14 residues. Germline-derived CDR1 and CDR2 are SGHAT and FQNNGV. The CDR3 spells CASSFAGPTDTQYF. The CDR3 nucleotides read TGTGCCAGCAGCTTTGCGGGGCCCACAGATACGCAGTATTTT.

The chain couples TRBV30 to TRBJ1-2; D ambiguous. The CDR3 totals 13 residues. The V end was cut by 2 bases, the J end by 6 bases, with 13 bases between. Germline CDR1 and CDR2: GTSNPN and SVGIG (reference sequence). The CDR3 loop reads CAWSRLLANGYTF. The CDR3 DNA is TGTGCCTGGAGTAGACTCCTGGCAAATGGCTACACCTTC.

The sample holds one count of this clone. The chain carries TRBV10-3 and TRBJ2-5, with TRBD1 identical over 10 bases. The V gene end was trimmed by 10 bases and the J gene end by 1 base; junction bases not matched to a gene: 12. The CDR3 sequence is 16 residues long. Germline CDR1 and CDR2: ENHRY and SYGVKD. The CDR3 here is CATTPQRTGGQETQYF. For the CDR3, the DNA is TGTGCCACCACGCCTCAAAGGACAGGGGGCCAAGAGACCCAGTACTTC.

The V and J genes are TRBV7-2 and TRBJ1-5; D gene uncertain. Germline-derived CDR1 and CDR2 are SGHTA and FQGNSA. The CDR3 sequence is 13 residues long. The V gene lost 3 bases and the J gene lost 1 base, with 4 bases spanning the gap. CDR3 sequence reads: CASSFYSNQPQHF. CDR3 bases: TGTGCCAGCAGCTTCTACAGCAATCAGCCCCAGCATTTT.

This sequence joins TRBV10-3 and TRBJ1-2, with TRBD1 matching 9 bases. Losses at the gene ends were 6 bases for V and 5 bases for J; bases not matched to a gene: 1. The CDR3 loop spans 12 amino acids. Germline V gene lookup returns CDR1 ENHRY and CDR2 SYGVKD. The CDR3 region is CAIRGTGYGYTF. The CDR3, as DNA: TGTGCCATCAGAGGGACAGGGTATGGCTACACCTTC.

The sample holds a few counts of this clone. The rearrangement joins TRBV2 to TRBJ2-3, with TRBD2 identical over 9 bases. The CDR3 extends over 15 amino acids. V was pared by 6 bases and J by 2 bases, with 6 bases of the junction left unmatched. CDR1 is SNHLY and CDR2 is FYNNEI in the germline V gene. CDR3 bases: TGTGCCAGCAGACGGCTAGCGGGGATCACAGATACGCAGTATTTT. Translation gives CASRRLAGITDTQYF.

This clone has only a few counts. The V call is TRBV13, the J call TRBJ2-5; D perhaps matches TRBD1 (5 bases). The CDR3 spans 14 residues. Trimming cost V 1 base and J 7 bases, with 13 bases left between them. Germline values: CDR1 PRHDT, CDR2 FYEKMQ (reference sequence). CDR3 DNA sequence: TGTGCCAGCAGCTTAGCCCACAGTAGGGGGACCCAGTACTTC. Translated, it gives CASSLAHSRGTQYF. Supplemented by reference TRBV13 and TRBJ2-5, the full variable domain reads AAGVIQSPRHLIKEKRETATLKCYPIPRHDTVYWYQQGPGQDPQFLISFYEKMQSDKGSIPDRFSAQQFSDYHSELNMSSLELGDSALYFCASSLAHSRGTQYFGPGTRLLVL.

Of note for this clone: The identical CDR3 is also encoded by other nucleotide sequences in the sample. The DNA of the CDR3 is TGTGCCAGTAGTAGACTAGTCCAAGAGACCCAGTACTTC. It specifies CASSRLVQETQYF. The chain joins TRBV19 to TRBJ2-5, with D perhaps TRBD2 (6 bases). The V end was cut by 4 bases, the J end by 1 base, with 7 bases between. Germline CDR1 and CDR2: LNHDA and SQIVND (reference sequence). CDR3 length: 13 residues.

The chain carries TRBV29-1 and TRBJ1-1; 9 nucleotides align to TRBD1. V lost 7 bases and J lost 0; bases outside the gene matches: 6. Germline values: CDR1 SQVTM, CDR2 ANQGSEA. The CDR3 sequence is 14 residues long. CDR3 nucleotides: TGCAGCGCTCCGACAGGGGGGATGAACACTGAAGCTTTCTTT. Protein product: CSAPTGGMNTEAFF.